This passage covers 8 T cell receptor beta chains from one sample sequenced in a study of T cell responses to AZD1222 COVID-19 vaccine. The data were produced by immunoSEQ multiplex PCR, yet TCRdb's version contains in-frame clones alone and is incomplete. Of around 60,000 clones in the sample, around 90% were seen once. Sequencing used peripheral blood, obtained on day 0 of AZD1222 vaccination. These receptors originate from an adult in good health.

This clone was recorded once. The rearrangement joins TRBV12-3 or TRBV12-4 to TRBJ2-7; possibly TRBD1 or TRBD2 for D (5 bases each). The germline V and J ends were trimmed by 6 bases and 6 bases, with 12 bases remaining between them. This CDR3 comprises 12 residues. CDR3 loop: CASRRRGAEQYF. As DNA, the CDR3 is TGTGCCAGCAGGAGAAGGGGAGCCGAGCAGTACTTC.

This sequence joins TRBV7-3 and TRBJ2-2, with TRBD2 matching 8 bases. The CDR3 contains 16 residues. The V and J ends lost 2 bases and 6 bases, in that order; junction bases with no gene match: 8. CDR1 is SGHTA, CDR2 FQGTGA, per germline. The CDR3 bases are TGTGCCAGCAGCTTAGGTGGGGGACTAGGTTCCGGGGAGCTGTTTTTT. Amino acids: CASSLGGGLGSGELFF.

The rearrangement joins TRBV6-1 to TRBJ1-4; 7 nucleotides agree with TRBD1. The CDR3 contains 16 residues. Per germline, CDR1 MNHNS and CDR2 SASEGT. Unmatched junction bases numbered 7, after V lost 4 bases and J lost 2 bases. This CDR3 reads CASSVGRGQTNEKLFF. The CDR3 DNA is TGTGCCAGCAGTGTAGGGCGGGGACAGACTAATGAAAAACTGTTTTTT.

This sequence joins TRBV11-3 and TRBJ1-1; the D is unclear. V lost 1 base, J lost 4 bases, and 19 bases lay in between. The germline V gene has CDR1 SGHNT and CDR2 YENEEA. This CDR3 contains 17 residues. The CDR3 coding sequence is TGTGCCAGCAGCTTAGGCGGACGGGGAGCCATGACCACTGAAGCTTTCTTT. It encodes CASSLGGRGAMTTEAFF.

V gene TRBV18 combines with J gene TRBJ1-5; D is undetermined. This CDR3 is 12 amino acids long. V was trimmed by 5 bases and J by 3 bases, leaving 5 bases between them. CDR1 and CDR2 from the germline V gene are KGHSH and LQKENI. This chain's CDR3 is CASSVYNQPQHF. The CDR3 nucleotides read TGTGCCAGCTCAGTCTACAATCAGCCCCAGCATTTT.

The CDR3 nucleotides read TGTGCCATCAGTGAGTCGTTGGGGGGCTACACCTTC. It specifies CAISESLGGYTF. The chain employs TRBV10-3 and TRBJ1-2; D uncertain. V shed 0 bases and J shed 8 bases, with 7 bases lying between them. CDR1 is ENHRY, CDR2 SYGVKD, per germline. The CDR3 runs 12 residues.

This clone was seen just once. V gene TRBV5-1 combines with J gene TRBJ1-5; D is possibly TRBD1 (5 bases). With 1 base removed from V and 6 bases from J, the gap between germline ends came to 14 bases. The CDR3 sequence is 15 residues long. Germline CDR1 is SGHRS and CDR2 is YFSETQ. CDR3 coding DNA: TGCGCCAGCAGCTTGACAGGTTTAATGTCTCAGCCCCAGCATTTT. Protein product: CASSLTGLMSQPQHF.

The CDR3 nucleotides are TGTGCCAGCAGCCAGGGCGGGGGCCAGCAGTACTTC. Its protein product is CASSQGGGQQYF. The chain carries TRBV3-1 (or the pseudogene TRBV3-2) and TRBJ2-7; D perhaps matches TRBD2 (7 bases). The V end lost 3 bases, the J end lost 8 bases, and 11 bases lay between the germline ends. Per the germline V gene, CDR1 is LGHDT and CDR2 is YNNKEL (reference sequence). This CDR3 spans 12 amino acids.